This TCR beta chain was found in a study of cytomegalovirus exposure and HLA in healthy donors. As regards this clone: A read error may account for a junction end that differs from germline.

PCR used 60 Vbeta primers and 13 Jbeta primers. The assay was immunoSEQ multiplex PCR, and TCRdb's table has in-frame clones only and misses some. The table records over 250,000 clones, roughly 70% of them present only once. The sequence was collected from a female donor in good health and CMV-seronegative. The specimen was PBMCs.

The DNA of the CDR3 is TGCGCCAGCAGCCAAGGGGGCGGGGGGCTGTTTTTT. It yields the protein CASSQGGGGLFF. The V gene is TRBV4-1, the J gene TRBJ2-2; the match to TRBD2 covers 7 bases. Germline CDR1 reads MGHRA; CDR2 reads YSYEKL. This CDR3 is 12 amino acids long.